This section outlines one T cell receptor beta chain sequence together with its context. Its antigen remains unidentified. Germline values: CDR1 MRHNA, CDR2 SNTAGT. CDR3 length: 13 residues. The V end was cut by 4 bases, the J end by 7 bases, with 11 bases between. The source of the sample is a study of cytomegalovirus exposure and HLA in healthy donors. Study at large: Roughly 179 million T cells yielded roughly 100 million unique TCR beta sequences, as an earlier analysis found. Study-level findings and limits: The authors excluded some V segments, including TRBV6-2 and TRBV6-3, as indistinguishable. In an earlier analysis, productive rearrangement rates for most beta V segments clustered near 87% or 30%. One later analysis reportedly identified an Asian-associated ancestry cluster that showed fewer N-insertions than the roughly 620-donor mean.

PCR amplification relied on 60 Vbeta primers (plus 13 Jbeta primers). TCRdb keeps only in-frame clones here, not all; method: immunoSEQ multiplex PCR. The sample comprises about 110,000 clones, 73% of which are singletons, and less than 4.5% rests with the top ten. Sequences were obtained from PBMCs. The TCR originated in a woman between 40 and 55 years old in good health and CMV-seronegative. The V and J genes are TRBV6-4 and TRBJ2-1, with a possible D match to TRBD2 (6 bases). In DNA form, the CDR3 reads TGTGCCAGCAGTGCCGGGAGTGAAAATGAGCAGTTCTTC. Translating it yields CASSAGSENEQFF.